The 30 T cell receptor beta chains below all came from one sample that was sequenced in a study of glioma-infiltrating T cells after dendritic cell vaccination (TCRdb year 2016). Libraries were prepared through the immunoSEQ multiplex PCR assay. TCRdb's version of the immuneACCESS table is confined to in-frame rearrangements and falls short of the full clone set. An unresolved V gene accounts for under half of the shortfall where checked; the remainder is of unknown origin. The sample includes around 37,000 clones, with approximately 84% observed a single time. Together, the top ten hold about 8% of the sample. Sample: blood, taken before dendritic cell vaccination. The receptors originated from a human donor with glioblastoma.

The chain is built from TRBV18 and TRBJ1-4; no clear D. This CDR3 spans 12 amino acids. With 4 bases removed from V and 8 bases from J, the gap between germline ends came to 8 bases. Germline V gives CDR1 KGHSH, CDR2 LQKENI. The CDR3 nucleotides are TGTGCCAGCTCACGATCGGGGGAAAAACTGTTTTTT. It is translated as CASSRSGEKLFF.

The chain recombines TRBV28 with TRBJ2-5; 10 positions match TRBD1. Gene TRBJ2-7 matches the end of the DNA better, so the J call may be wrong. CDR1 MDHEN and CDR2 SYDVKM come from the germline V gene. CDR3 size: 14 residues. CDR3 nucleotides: TGTGCCACCAGCATTGGGGACAGGGGAAACGAGCAGTACTTC. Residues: CATSIGDRGNEQYF.

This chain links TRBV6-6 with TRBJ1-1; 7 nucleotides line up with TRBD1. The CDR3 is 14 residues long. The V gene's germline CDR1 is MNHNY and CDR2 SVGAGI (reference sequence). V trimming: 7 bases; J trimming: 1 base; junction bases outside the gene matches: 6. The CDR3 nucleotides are TGTGCCAGCAATAACAGGGGCGGGAACACTGAAGCTTTCTTT. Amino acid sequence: CASNNRGGNTEAFF.

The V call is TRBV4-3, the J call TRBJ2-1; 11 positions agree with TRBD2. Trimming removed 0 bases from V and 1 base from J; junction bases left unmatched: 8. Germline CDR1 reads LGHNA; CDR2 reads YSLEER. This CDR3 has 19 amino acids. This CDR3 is CASSQEWLAGGYSYNEQFF. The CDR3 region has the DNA TGCGCCAGCAGCCAAGAGTGGCTAGCGGGGGGCTATTCCTACAATGAGCAGTTCTTC.

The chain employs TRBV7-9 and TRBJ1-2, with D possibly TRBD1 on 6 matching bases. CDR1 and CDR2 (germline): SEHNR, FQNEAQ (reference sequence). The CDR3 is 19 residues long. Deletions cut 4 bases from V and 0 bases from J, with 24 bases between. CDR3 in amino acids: CASSSAFMTGEETNYGYTF. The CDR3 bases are TGTGCCAGCAGCTCAGCGTTCATGACAGGTGAAGAAACTAACTATGGCTACACCTTC. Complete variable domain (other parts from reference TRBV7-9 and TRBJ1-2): DTGVSQNPRHKITKRGQNVTFRCDPISEHNRLYWYRQTLGQGPEFLTYFQNEAQLEKSRLLSDRFSAERPKGSFSTLEIQRTEQGDSAMYLCASSSAFMTGEETNYGYTFGSGTRLTVV.

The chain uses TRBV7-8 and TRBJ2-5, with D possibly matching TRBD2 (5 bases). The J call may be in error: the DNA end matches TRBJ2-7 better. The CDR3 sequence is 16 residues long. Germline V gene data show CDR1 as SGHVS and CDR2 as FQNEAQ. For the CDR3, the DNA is TGTGCCAGCAGCTTGAGAGGGTCCCTCAGCTCCTACGAGCAGTACTTC. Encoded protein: CASSLRGSLSSYEQYF.

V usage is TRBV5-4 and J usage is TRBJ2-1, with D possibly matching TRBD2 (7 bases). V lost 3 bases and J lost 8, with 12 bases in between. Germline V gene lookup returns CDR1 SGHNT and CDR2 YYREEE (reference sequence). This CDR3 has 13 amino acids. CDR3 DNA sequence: TGTGCCAGCAGCTCGTGGGGGGGCCATGAGCAGTTCTTC. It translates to CASSSWGGHEQFF.

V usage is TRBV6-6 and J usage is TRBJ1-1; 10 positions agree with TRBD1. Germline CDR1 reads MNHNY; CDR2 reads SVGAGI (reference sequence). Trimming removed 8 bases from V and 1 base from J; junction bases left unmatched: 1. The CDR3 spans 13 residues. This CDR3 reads CASRQGANTEAFF. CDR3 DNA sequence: TGTGCCAGCCGACAGGGGGCGAACACTGAAGCTTTCTTT.

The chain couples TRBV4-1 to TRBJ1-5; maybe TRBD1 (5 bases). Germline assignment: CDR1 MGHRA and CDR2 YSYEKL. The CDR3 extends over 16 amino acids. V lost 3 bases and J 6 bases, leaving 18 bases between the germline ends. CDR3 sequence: CASSHLFRGEGQPQHF. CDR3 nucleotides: TGCGCCAGCAGCCACCTTTTCCGGGGGGAGGGTCAGCCCCAGCATTTT.

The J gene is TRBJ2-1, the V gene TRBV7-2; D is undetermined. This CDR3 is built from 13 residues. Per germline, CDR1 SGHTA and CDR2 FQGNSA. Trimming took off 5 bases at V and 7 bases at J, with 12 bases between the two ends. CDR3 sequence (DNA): TGTGCCAGCAGCCCCACCTCTGCGAATGAGCAGTTCTTC. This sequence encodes CASSPTSANEQFF. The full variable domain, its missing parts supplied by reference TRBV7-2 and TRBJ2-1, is GAGVSQSPSNKVTEKGKDVELRCDPISGHTALYWYRQSLGQGLEFLIYFQGNSAPDKSGLPSDRFSAERTGGSVSTLTIQRTQQEDSAVYLCASSPTSANEQFFGPGTRLTVL.

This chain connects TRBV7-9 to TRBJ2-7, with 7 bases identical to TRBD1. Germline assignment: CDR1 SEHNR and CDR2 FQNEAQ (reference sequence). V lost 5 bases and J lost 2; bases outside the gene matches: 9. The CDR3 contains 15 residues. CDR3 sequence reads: CASSPGQVFPYEQYF. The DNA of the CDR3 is TGTGCCAGCAGCCCCGGACAGGTCTTCCCCTACGAGCAGTACTTC.

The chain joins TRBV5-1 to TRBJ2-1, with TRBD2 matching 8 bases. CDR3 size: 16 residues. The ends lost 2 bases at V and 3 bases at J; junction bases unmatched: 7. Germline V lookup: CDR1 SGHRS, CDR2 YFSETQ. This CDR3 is CASSLQAGTSYNEQFF. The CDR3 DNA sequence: TGCGCCAGCAGCTTACAGGCCGGGACTAGCTACAATGAGCAGTTCTTC.

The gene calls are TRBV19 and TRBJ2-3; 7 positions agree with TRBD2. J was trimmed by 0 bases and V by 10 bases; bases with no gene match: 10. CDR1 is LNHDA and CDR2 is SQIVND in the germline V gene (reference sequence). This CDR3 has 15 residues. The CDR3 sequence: CATGAGVSSTDTQYF. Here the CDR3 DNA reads TGTGCCACCGGGGCGGGGGTCTCTAGCACAGATACGCAGTATTTT.

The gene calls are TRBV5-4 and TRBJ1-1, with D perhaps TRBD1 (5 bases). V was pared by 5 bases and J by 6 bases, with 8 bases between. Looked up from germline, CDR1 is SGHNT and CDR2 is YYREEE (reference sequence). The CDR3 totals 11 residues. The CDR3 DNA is TGTGCCAGCAGTAGGGACTCTGAAGCTTTCTTT. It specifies CASSRDSEAFF.

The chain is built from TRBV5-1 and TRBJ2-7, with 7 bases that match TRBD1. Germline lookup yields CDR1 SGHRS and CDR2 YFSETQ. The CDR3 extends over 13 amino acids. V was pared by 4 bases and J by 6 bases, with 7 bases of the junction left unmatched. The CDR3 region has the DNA TGCGCCAGCAGCCTGGGACAGAGAGTCGAGCAGTACTTC. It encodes CASSLGQRVEQYF.

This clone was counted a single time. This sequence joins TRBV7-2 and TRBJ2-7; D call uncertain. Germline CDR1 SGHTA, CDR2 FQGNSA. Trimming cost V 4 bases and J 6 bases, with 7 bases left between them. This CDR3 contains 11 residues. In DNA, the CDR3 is TGTGCCAGCAGCTCCGTCGGCGAGCAGTACTTC. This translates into CASSSVGEQYF.

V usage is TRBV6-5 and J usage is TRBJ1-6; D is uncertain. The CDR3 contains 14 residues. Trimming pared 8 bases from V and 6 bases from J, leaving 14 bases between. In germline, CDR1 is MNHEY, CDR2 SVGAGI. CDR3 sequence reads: CASSVTLGNSPLHF. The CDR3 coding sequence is TGTGCCAGCTCCGTAACCCTCGGTAATTCACCCCTCCACTTT.

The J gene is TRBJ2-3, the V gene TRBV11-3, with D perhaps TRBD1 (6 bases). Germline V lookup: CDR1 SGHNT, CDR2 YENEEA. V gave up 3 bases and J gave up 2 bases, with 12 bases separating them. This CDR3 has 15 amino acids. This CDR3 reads CASSFSTGYTDTQYF. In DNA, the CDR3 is TGTGCCAGCAGCTTCTCAACAGGGTACACAGATACGCAGTATTTT.

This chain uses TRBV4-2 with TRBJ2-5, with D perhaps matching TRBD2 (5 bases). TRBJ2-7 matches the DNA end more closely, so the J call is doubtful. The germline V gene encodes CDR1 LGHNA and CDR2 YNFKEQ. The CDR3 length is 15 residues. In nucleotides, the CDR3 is TGTGCCAGCAGCCAAGATCGCCTAGGAGCGGACGAGCAGTACTTC. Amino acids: CASSQDRLGADEQYF.

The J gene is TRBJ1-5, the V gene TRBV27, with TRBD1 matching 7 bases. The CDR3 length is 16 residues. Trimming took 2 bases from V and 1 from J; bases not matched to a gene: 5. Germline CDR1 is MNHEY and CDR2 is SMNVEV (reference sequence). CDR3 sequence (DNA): TGTGCCAGCAGTTTAGGTCCGACAGGGAGCAATCAGCCCCAGCATTTT. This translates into CASSLGPTGSNQPQHF.

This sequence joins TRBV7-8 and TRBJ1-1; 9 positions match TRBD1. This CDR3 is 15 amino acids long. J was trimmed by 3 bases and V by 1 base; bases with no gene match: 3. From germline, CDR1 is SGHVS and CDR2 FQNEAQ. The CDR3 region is CASSLVQGADTEAFF. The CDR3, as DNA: TGTGCCAGCAGCTTAGTACAGGGGGCAGACACTGAAGCTTTCTTT.

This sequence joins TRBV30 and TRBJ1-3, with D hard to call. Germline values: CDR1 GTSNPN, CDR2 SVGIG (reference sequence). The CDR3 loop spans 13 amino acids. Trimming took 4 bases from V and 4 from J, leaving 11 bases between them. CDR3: CAWIGWPGNTIYF. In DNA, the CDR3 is TGTGCCTGGATTGGCTGGCCCGGAAACACCATATATTTT.

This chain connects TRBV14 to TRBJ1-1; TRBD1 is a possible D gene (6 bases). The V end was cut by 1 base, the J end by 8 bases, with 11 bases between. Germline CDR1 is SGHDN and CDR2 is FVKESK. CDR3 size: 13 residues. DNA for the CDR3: TGTGCCAGCAGCCAAGTTCGGGGGGCAGAAGCTTTCTTT. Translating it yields CASSQVRGAEAFF.

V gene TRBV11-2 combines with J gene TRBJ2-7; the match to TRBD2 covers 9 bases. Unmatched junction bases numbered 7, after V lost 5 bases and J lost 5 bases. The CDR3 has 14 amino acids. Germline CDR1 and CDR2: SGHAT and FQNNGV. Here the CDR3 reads CASSPSGAGDEQYF. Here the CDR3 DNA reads TGTGCCAGCAGCCCTAGCGGGGCCGGAGACGAGCAGTACTTC.

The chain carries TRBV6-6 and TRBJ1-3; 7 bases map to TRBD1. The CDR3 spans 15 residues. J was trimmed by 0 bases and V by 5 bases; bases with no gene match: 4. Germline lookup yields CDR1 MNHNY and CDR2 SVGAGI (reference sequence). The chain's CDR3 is CASSARGNSGNTIYF. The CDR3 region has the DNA TGTGCCAGCAGTGCCAGGGGGAACTCTGGAAACACCATATATTTT.

CDR3 nucleotides: TGTGCCAGCAGCTTGGAACGGGGAAGCTCTGGAAACACCATATATTTT. This codes for CASSLERGSSGNTIYF. The chain links TRBV5-4 to TRBJ1-3; no definite D call. CDR1 and CDR2 (germline): SGHNT, YYREEE (reference sequence). Deletions cut 0 bases from V and 0 bases from J, with 10 bases between. This CDR3 contains 16 residues.

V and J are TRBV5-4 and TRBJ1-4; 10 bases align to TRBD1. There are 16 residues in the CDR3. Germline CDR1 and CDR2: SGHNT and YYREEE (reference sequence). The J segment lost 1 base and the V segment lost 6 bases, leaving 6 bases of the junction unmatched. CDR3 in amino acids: CASTDRDRGTNEKLFF. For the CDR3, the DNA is TGTGCCAGCACCGATCGGGACAGGGGAACTAATGAAAAACTGTTTTTT.

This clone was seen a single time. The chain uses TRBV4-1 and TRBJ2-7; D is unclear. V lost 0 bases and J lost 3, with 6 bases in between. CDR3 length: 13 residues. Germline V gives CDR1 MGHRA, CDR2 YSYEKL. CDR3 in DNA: TGCGCCAGCAGCCAAGAAACTTTCTACGAGCAGTACTTC. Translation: CASSQETFYEQYF.

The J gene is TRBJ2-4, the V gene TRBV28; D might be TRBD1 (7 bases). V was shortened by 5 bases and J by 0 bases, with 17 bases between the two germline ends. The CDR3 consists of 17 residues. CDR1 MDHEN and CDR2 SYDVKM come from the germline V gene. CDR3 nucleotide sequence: TGTGCCAGCAGTACCACAGGGGCCGGGGGAGCCAAAAACATTCAGTACTTC. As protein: CASSTTGAGGAKNIQYF.

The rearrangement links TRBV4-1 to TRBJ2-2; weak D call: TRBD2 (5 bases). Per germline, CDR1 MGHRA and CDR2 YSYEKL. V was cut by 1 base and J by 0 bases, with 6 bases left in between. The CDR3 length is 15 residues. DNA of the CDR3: TGCGCCAGCAGCCAAGCGGGGACGAACACCGGGGAGCTGTTTTTT. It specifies CASSQAGTNTGELFF.